These 26 T cell receptor beta chains were all obtained from the same sample, sequenced in a study of read filtering for tumor transcriptome and immune sequencing. From approximately 430 ng of RNA, a library with molecular barcoded alpha/delta and beta/gamma adaptors was made. TCRdb re-derived calls from the reads in MiXCR, one entry per CDR3 protein. The sample lists under 60,000 distinct CDR3 sequences, about 19% occurring once. The sample taken for sequencing was a population of CD138-negative cells sorted from bone marrow. The receptors stem from a donor aged 40 or older with multiple myeloma.

This clonotype has at least ten counts. The genes are TRBV7-3 and TRBJ2-1, with D maybe TRBD1 (8 bases). V dropped 5 bases and J dropped 8 bases, with 16 bases sitting between them. The CDR3 extends over 14 amino acids. CDR1 is SGHTA and CDR2 is FQGTGA in the germline V gene. CDR3 sequence reads: CASSPTGGGDEQFF. The DNA for the CDR3 is TGTGCCAGCAGCCCAACAGGGGGGGGGGATGAGCAGTTCTTC. Full variable domain (outside the CDR3, taken from reference TRBV7-3 and TRBJ2-1): GAGVSQTPSNKVTEKGKYVELRCDPISGHTALYWYRQSLGQGPEFLIYFQGTGAADDSGLPNDRFFAVRPEGSVSTLKIQRTERGDSAVYLCASSPTGGGDEQFFGPGTRLTVL.

Concerning this clonotype itself: At one end, the junction sequence differs from germline, possibly due to a read error. Here the CDR3 reads CANSFSSGRALVGELFF. The DNA of the CDR3 is TGTGCCAACAGTTTTTCTAGCGGGAGGGCCCTAGTCGGGGAGCTGTTTTTT. The chain recombines TRBV6-6 with TRBJ2-2; the match to TRBD2 covers 12 bases. Germline CDR1 and CDR2: MNHNY and SVGAGI (reference sequence). The CDR3 spans 17 residues.

With regard to this clonotype: No conserved phenylalanine or tryptophan ends this CDR3, so it is likely a read error. This chain joins TRBV6-1 and TRBJ2-1; 8 bases match TRBD2. Losses at the gene ends were 5 bases for V and 7 bases for J; bases not matched to a gene: 7. The CDR3 consists of 14 residues. The germline gives CDR1 MNHNS, CDR2 SASEGT. CDR3 DNA: TGTGCCAGCAGTCCGGGACTAGATAGAAATGAGCAGTTCCCC. It translates to CASSPGLDRNEQFP.

Notes on this clonotype: This may be a read error, as it is one base from a much larger clone. The chain is built from TRBV24-1 and TRBJ2-1, with D unclear. The CDR3 totals 12 residues. Germline assignment: CDR1 KGHDR and CDR2 SFDVKD. This CDR3 is CAISGSYNEQFF. DNA of the CDR3: TGTGCCATCAGTGGCTCCTACAATGAGCAGTTCTTC.

This clonotype was detected many times. Mismatch with germline at one junction end may stem from a read error. The V call is TRBV24-1, the J call TRBJ2-1; TRBD2 matches at 9 bases. Germline V gene lookup returns CDR1 KGHDR and CDR2 SFDVKD. The CDR3 covers 16 residues. The CDR3 is CATRDSSGIRENEQFF. The CDR3 DNA follows: TGTGCCACCAGGGATTCTAGCGGGATCAGGGAGAATGAGCAGTTCTTC.

The sample holds a few counts of this clonotype. DNA for the CDR3: TGTGCCAGCAGCTTAGTAAAGGGGCAGTACTTC. Protein: CASSLVKGQYF. The genes are TRBV11-2 and TRBJ2-7; no definite D call. Trimming left V 1 base short and J 9 bases short, with 7 bases between. This CDR3 is 11 amino acids long. Germline CDR1 and CDR2: SGHAT and FQNNGV.

Concerning this clonotype itself: In this CDR3 the conserved last residue, phenylalanine or tryptophan, is missing, so a read error is likely. V and J are TRBV4-1 and TRBJ2-1; 7 bases line up with TRBD1. The germline CDR1 and CDR2 sequences are MGHRA and YSYEKL. The CDR3 totals 19 residues. The trim removed 2 bases at V and 1 base at J, leaving 14 bases unmatched. CDR3 residues: CASSQSFLPQGDSYNEQFL. The CDR3 DNA follows: TGCGCCAGCAGCCAATCTTTCCTCCCTCAGGGGGATTCCTACAATGAGCAGTTCCTC.

This clonotype was found many times. This rearrangement joins TRBV7-3 to TRBJ2-5; weak D call: TRBD2 (6 bases). Trimming cost V 5 bases and J 4 bases, with 17 bases left between them. The germline gives CDR1 SGHTA, CDR2 FQGTGA. The CDR3 extends over 15 amino acids. The CDR3 region is CASSLSGTLAETQYF. DNA for the CDR3: TGTGCCAGCAGCCTTAGCGGAACCCTGGCAGAGACCCAGTACTTC. The variable domain in full, completed from reference TRBV7-3 and TRBJ2-5, reads GAGVSQTPSNKVTEKGKYVELRCDPISGHTALYWYRQSLGQGPEFLIYFQGTGAADDSGLPNDRFFAVRPEGSVSTLKIQRTERGDSAVYLCASSLSGTLAETQYFGPGTRLLVL.

The gene calls are TRBV11-2 and TRBJ2-3; D gene uncertain. CDR3 length: 13 residues. CDR1 SGHAT and CDR2 FQNNGV come from the germline V gene. V was cut by 1 base and J by 4 bases, with 6 bases left in between. The CDR3 DNA reads TGTGCCAGCAGCTTAGGGTACCCAGATACGCAGTATTTT. Translated: CASSLGYPDTQYF.

The chain combines TRBV2 with TRBJ2-5; TRBD2 might be the D (5 bases). V was shortened by 4 bases and J by 6 bases, with 18 bases between the two germline ends. The V gene's germline CDR1 is SNHLY and CDR2 FYNNEI. The CDR3 has 15 amino acids. The CDR3 sequence is CASSASAAVGKTQYF. The CDR3, as DNA: TGTGCCAGCAGTGCCAGTGCGGCCGTCGGGAAGACCCAGTACTTC.

A remark on this clonotype: A read error may explain this, as a much larger clone is one base away. CDR3 bases: TGTGCCAGCAGCGTCATCGGCCCGGGGTTGGAGACCCAGTACTTC. Its translation: CASSVIGPGLETQYF. The rearrangement joins TRBV13 to TRBJ2-5, with D maybe TRBD2 (5 bases). With 5 bases removed from V and 5 bases from J, the gap between germline ends came to 18 bases. Germline V CDR1 and CDR2: PRHDT, FYEKMQ (reference sequence). This CDR3 spans 15 amino acids.

This clonotype showed up many times. This sequence joins TRBV29-1 and TRBJ2-2; D unresolved. CDR1 is SQVTM and CDR2 is ANQGSEA in the germline V gene. This CDR3 has 12 residues. Deletions cut 1 base from V and 7 bases from J, with 7 bases between. The CDR3 is CSVEGSVGELFF. DNA of the CDR3: TGCAGCGTTGAAGGATCCGTCGGGGAGCTGTTTTTT.

Worth noting for this clonotype: A much larger clone is a single base away; this may be a read error. This chain uses TRBV6-5 with TRBJ1-1; D perhaps matches TRBD1 (6 bases). The CDR3 runs 13 residues. Germline values: CDR1 MNHEY, CDR2 SVGAGI. V was shortened by 8 bases and J by 3 bases, with 13 bases between the two germline ends. CDR3 region: CASPGARDTEAFF. The CDR3 nucleotides are TGTGCCAGCCCAGGGGCCCGGGACACTGAAGCTTTCTTT.

This chain links TRBV5-1 with TRBJ2-1; 11 nucleotides agree with TRBD1. CDR3 length equals 15 residues. J was trimmed by 7 bases and V by 4 bases; bases with no gene match: 7. Germline CDR1 and CDR2: SGHRS and YFSETQ. CDR3 amino acids: CASSPDRGRRNEQFF. DNA for the CDR3: TGCGCCAGCAGCCCGGACAGGGGGCGCAGGAATGAGCAGTTCTTC.

Many counts were recorded for this clonotype. J is TRBJ2-1 and V is TRBV5-1; TRBD1 aligns across 8 bases. V dropped 0 bases and J dropped 6; count of bases not matched to a gene: 5. This CDR3 comprises 15 residues. Germline assignment: CDR1 SGHRS and CDR2 YFSETQ. The CDR3 spells CASSLVGQGANEQFF. The CDR3 nucleotides read TGCGCCAGCAGCTTGGTTGGGCAGGGGGCCAATGAGCAGTTCTTC.

Notes on this clonotype: A much larger clone sits a single nucleotide away, making a read error possible. The chain is built from TRBV14 and TRBJ2-1; D perhaps matches TRBD2 (6 bases). The germline V gene encodes CDR1 SGHDN and CDR2 FVKESK. The CDR3 runs to 13 residues. DNA of the CDR3: TGTGCCAGCAGGGGGGGATCCTCCAATGAGCAGTTCTTC. Protein sequence: CASRGGSSNEQFF.

In its sample, this clonotype is medium-sized (0.01 to 0.1%). J is TRBJ2-1 and V is TRBV7-6; 14 positions agree with TRBD2. After removal of 2 bases from V and 0 bases from J, the junction contained 9 bases not matched to a gene. Germline loops: CDR1 SGHVS, CDR2 FNYEAQ. The CDR3 covers 20 residues. For the CDR3, the DNA is TGTGCCAGCAGCTTAAGGTCCGGGACTAGCGGGAGTAGCTCCTACAATGAGCAGTTCTTC. Its translation: CASSLRSGTSGSSSYNEQFF.

For this clonotype: This may come from a read error, since a much larger clone is one base off. J is TRBJ2-5 and V is TRBV7-9; no clear D gene. The V end lost 5 bases, the J end lost 4 bases, and 14 bases lay between the germline ends. The CDR3 extends over 14 amino acids. The germline V gene has CDR1 SEHNR and CDR2 FQNEAQ (reference sequence). Here the CDR3 reads CASSRPMTGETQYF. For the CDR3, the DNA is TGTGCCAGCAGCCGGCCTATGACGGGAGAGACCCAGTACTTC. Based on the CDR3 plus reference TRBV7-9 and TRBJ2-5, the full variable domain is DTGVSQNPRHKITKRGQNVTFRCDPISEHNRLYWYRQTLGQGPEFLTYFQNEAQLEKSRLLSDRFSAERPKGSFSTLEIQRTEQGDSAMYLCASSRPMTGETQYFGPGTRLLVL.

This clonotype was detected ten times or more. The CDR3 loop is CASSAGDVPYEQYF. The CDR3 nucleotides are TGCGCCAGCAGCGCGGGAGACGTCCCCTACGAGCAGTACTTC. The genes are TRBV5-1 and TRBJ2-7; 7 bases align to TRBD2. V gave up 4 bases and J gave up 2 bases; unmatched junction bases: 6. The germline CDR1 and CDR2 sequences are SGHRS and YFSETQ. This CDR3 has 14 amino acids.

This clonotype came up many times. V usage is TRBV7-8 and J usage is TRBJ1-1; a possible D gene is TRBD1 (5 bases). Trimming removed 5 bases at V and 5 bases at J, with 12 bases between. Germline values: CDR1 SGHVS, CDR2 FQNEAQ. The CDR3 covers 13 residues. CDR3 protein: CASSPVGGTEAFF. CDR3 nucleotide sequence: TGTGCCAGCAGCCCCGTGGGGGGAACTGAAGCTTTCTTT.

This clonotype showed up many times. This rearrangement joins TRBV24-1 to TRBJ2-5; D unclear. Germline V CDR1 and CDR2: KGHDR, SFDVKD. The CDR3 extends over 14 amino acids. V dropped 9 bases and J dropped 0 bases, with 13 bases sitting between them. CDR3 region: CATWMSRNQETQYF. The CDR3 DNA follows: TGTGCCACCTGGATGAGCAGAAACCAAGAGACCCAGTACTTC.

This clonotype was seen repeatedly, ten times or more. The genes are TRBV7-2 and TRBJ2-1; TRBD2 matches at 9 bases. Germline lookup yields CDR1 SGHTA and CDR2 FQGNSA. J was trimmed by 3 bases and V by 2 bases; bases with no gene match: 8. The CDR3 has 17 amino acids. The CDR3 loop is CASSLRTGTSYYNEQFF. CDR3 DNA: TGTGCCAGCAGCTTAAGAACCGGGACTAGCTACTACAATGAGCAGTTCTTC.

As to this clonotype: This may be a read error: a much more frequent sequence differs by one nucleotide. Because it lacks the conserved phenylalanine or tryptophan at the end, this CDR3 is likely a read error. The chain has TRBV20-1 and TRBJ2-7; TRBD1 agrees at 9 bases. The V and J ends lost 1 base and 4 bases, in that order; junction bases with no gene match: 8. The length of the CDR3 is 15 residues. Germline values: CDR1 DFQATT, CDR2 SNEGSKA (reference sequence). The CDR3 DNA reads as TGCAGTGCTAGAGCGCGTGCACAGGGGGCATACGAGCAGTACTCC. Protein: CSARARAQGAYEQYS.

There are many counts of this clonotype. The chain couples TRBV18 to TRBJ2-6, with a tentative D call TRBD1 (5 bases). The ends were cut back, 2 bases at V and 0 bases at J, with 11 bases in the middle. CDR3 length: 17 amino acids. Germline V gene lookup returns CDR1 KGHSH and CDR2 LQKENI. The CDR3 DNA sequence: TGTGCCAGCTCACCAAGGCTCCAGGGCTCTGGGGCCAACGTCCTGACTTTC. Amino acids: CASSPRLQGSGANVLTF.

In its sample, this clonotype was seen many times. V gene TRBV5-1 combines with J gene TRBJ1-1, with 8 bases matching TRBD1. The J segment lost 1 base and the V segment lost 1 base, leaving 6 bases of the junction unmatched. This CDR3 spans 16 amino acids. Per germline, CDR1 SGHRS and CDR2 YFSETQ. The CDR3 is CASSLSLTGENTEAFF. The CDR3 DNA reads as TGCGCCAGCAGCTTGTCCTTGACAGGGGAGAACACTGAAGCTTTCTTT.

This clonotype was counted at least ten times. CDR3 bases: TGCAGTGCCGGACGGAGCCTAGCTGGAGATACGCAGTATTTT. Protein sequence: CSAGRSLAGDTQYF. The J gene is TRBJ2-3, the V gene TRBV20-1, with a weak D call TRBD2 (5 bases). Per the germline V gene, CDR1 is DFQATT and CDR2 is SNEGSKA (reference sequence). The V gene lost 6 bases and the J gene lost 5 bases, with 18 bases spanning the gap. This CDR3 is 14 amino acids long.